This T cell receptor (beta chain) was captured in a study of shared clonotypes between healthy human individuals. Notes on this clone: Its antigen remains unidentified.

Germline values: CDR1 KGHSH, CDR2 LQKENI. This CDR3 is built from 19 residues. After removal of 3 bases from V and 9 bases from J, the junction contained 21 bases not matched to a gene. Study-level findings and limits: Compared with clonotypes that all four donors shared, non-shared clonotypes had lower generation probabilities.

Sequencing used immunoSEQ multiplex PCR; TCRdb keeps in-frame clones, though not all of them. The sample shows about 1.4 million clones, around 97% of them seen only once. This TCR derives from a man aged 25-40 years in good health. The source material was naive CD4+ T cells sorted from blood. The subset is: CD45RA+ positively selected. V is TRBV18 and J is TRBJ1-5; 9 bases align to TRBD1. CDR3 nucleotides: TGTGCCAGCTCACCTAAGACCGGGACAGGGATAGTTCGGGTAGGGCCCCAGCATTTT. Translated: CASSPKTGTGIVRVGPQHF.